Listed here are 25 T cell receptor beta chains from one sample, sequenced in a study of shared clonotypes between healthy human individuals. Sequencing was performed with immunoSEQ multiplex PCR; in TCRdb, only in-frame clones are kept and a portion is missing. The table includes 400,000 to 600,000 clones, more than 95% detected once. The sample consisted of naive CD4+ T cells sorted from blood. Sample subset: CD45RA+ positively selected. The receptors were gathered from a woman aged 30 to 39 in good health.

V and J are TRBV5-4 and TRBJ2-7; TRBD2 matches 9 bases. Trimming cost V 5 bases and J 6 bases; bases outside gene matches: 12. Germline loops: CDR1 SGHNT, CDR2 YYREEE (reference sequence). The CDR3 spans 15 residues. The CDR3 nucleotides are TGTGCCAGCAGTCCAAATAGCGGGAGAAGAGGCGAGCAGTACTTC. Residues: CASSPNSGRRGEQYF.

As for this clone: In the same sample, other DNA sequences code for this CDR3. The rearrangement uses TRBV9 and TRBJ2-2; D is undetermined. The CDR3 runs 14 residues. Germline-derived CDR1 and CDR2 are SGDLS and YYNGEE. V was shortened by 0 bases and J by 1 base, with 4 bases between the two germline ends. This chain's CDR3 is CASSVAGNTGELFF. In nucleotides, the CDR3 is TGTGCCAGCAGCGTAGCCGGGAACACCGGGGAGCTGTTTTTT.

The chain carries TRBV5-1 and TRBJ2-1; D uncertain. The V gene's germline CDR1 is SGHRS and CDR2 YFSETQ. The V gene lost 0 bases and the J gene lost 6 bases, with 13 bases spanning the gap. This CDR3 contains 15 residues. CDR3 in amino acids: CASSLAGSSRNEQFF. Written as DNA, the CDR3 is TGCGCCAGCAGCTTGGCCGGGTCGTCGCGCAATGAGCAGTTCTTC.

The chain has TRBV4-1 and TRBJ1-5; 8 bases line up with TRBD1. V shed 6 bases and J 4 bases; nucleotides not matched to a gene: 5. The germline V gene has CDR1 MGHRA and CDR2 YSYEKL. This CDR3 spans 14 amino acids. The CDR3, as DNA: TGCGCCAGCAGACGACAGGGGTTAAATCAGCCCCAGCATTTT. Translation gives CASRRQGLNQPQHF.

The chain joins TRBV5-6 to TRBJ2-5, with 7 bases lining up with TRBD1. The CDR3 is made up of 14 amino acids. V dropped 4 bases and J dropped 6; count of bases not matched to a gene: 9. CDR1 is SGHDT, CDR2 YYEEEE, per germline. CDR3: CASSAQTGEKTQYF. DNA for the CDR3: TGTGCCAGCAGCGCCCAAACAGGGGAGAAGACCCAGTACTTC.

This rearrangement joins TRBV18 to TRBJ2-7; D remains ambiguous. The CDR3 length is 12 residues. Germline V CDR1 and CDR2: KGHSH, LQKENI. Between the trimmed V and J ends, which lost 3 bases and 5 bases, there was a span of 8 bases. CDR3 DNA: TGTGCCAGCTCACCCCTAGATGACGAGCAGTACTTC. It specifies CASSPLDDEQYF. The full variable domain, in which reference TRBV18 and TRBJ2-7 provide the parts outside the CDR3, is NAGVMQNPRHLVRRRGQEARLRCSPMKGHSHVYWYRQLPEEGLKFMVYLQKENIIDESGMPKERFSAEFPKEGPSILRIQQVVRGDSAAYFCASSPLDDEQYFGPGTRLTVT.

The rearrangement links TRBV5-4 to TRBJ1-4; D ambiguous. Trimming removed 2 bases at V and 5 bases at J, with 19 bases between. CDR3 length: 17 residues. Germline V gene data show CDR1 as SGHNT and CDR2 as YYREEE (reference sequence). In nucleotides, the CDR3 is TGTGCCAGCAGCTTAAAGGGAGGCTCTATTTCCAATGAAAAACTGTTTTTT. Translating it yields CASSLKGGSISNEKLFF. Together with reference TRBV5-4 and TRBJ1-4, the CDR3 gives the full variable domain: ETGVTQSPTHLIKTRGQQVTLRCSSQSGHNTVSWYQQALGQGPQFIFQYYREEENGRGNFPPRFSGLQFPNYSSELNVNALELDDSALYLCASSLKGGSISNEKLFFGSGTQLSVL.

The V gene is TRBV5-1, the J gene TRBJ2-5, with no clear D. CDR1 is SGHRS, CDR2 YFSETQ, per germline. This CDR3 comprises 14 residues. Trimming took 2 bases from V and 4 from J, leaving 12 bases between them. The CDR3 loop is CASSFKSFGETQYF. Here the CDR3 DNA reads TGCGCCAGCAGCTTCAAGAGTTTCGGAGAGACCCAGTACTTC.

The chain links TRBV5-1 to TRBJ1-4, with unresolved D. Germline CDR1 reads SGHRS; CDR2 reads YFSETQ. The CDR3 runs 16 residues. Trimming took off 0 bases at V and 3 bases at J, with 12 bases between the two ends. The CDR3 loop is CASSLGMGSPNEKLFF. The DNA of the CDR3 is TGCGCCAGCAGCTTGGGTATGGGCTCACCTAATGAAAAACTGTTTTTT. The variable domain in full, completed from reference TRBV5-1 and TRBJ1-4, reads KAGVTQTPRYLIKTRGQQVTLSCSPISGHRSVSWYQQTPGQGLQFLFEYFSETQRNKGNFPGRFSGRQFSNSRSEMNVSTLELGDSALYLCASSLGMGSPNEKLFFGSGTQLSVL.

V is TRBV6-4 and J is TRBJ1-2; D remains ambiguous. The CDR3 is 15 residues long. Trimming shortened V by 6 bases and J by 1 base, and 15 bases separated the two germline ends. Germline CDR1 reads MRHNA; CDR2 reads SNTAGT. This chain's CDR3 is CASSPTGALNYGYTF. The DNA for the CDR3 is TGTGCCAGCAGCCCTACTGGAGCGCTTAACTATGGCTACACCTTC.

The V gene is TRBV2, the J gene TRBJ1-1; 7 bases align to TRBD1. Trimming took 8 bases from V and 7 from J; bases not matched to a gene: 13. The CDR3 sequence is 14 residues long. Germline V gene lookup returns CDR1 SNHLY and CDR2 FYNNEI. The CDR3 nucleotides are TGTGCCAGCTCGCGGGGCAGGGGGGGAGGTGAAGCTTTCTTT. This encodes CASSRGRGGGEAFF.

The gene calls are TRBV5-1 and TRBJ1-1, with 7 bases identical to TRBD1. Germline assignment: CDR1 SGHRS and CDR2 YFSETQ. The CDR3 sequence is 15 residues long. Trimming removed 1 base from V and 1 base from J; junction bases left unmatched: 4. The CDR3 nucleotides are TGCGCCAGCAGCTTGACAGGGGTTAGGAACACTGAAGCTTTCTTT. Protein: CASSLTGVRNTEAFF. The entire variable domain, with the rest obtained from reference TRBV5-1 and TRBJ1-1, is as follows: KAGVTQTPRYLIKTRGQQVTLSCSPISGHRSVSWYQQTPGQGLQFLFEYFSETQRNKGNFPGRFSGRQFSNSRSEMNVSTLELGDSALYLCASSLTGVRNTEAFFGQGTRLTVV.

The rearrangement uses TRBV6-6 and TRBJ2-7, with TRBD1 matching 7 bases. The CDR3 extends over 14 amino acids. Per the germline V gene, CDR1 is MNHNY and CDR2 is SVGAGI (reference sequence). Trimming removed 6 bases from V and 3 bases from J; junction bases left unmatched: 8. As DNA, the CDR3 is TGTGCCAGCAGACCCGGGACAGCAGTCTACGAGCAGTACTTC. This codes for CASRPGTAVYEQYF.

V gene TRBV5-8 combines with J gene TRBJ1-5; no definite D call. CDR3 length: 16 residues. V lost 7 bases to trimming and J lost 0 bases, with 17 bases between them. The germline CDR1 and CDR2 sequences are SGHTS and YDEGEE. Here the CDR3 reads CASGQAAVYSNQPQHF. CDR3 nucleotides: TGTGCCAGCGGGCAGGCGGCAGTTTATAGCAATCAGCCCCAGCATTTT.

The V and J genes are TRBV2 and TRBJ2-7; 7 bases map to TRBD1. This CDR3 spans 11 amino acids. The V segment lost 6 bases and the J segment 6 bases; nucleotides outside the gene matches: 2. Per germline, CDR1 SNHLY and CDR2 FYNNEI. As DNA, the CDR3 is TGTGCCAGCAGAACAGGGGTCGAGCAGTACTTC. Translation gives CASRTGVEQYF.

This clone appeared once. Relative to the germline gene, one junction end is altered; a read error may explain this. The V and J genes are TRBV5-6 and TRBJ2-5; 11 positions match TRBD1. The J call may not be correct, given that the DNA end is closer to TRBJ2-7. The CDR3 loop spans 14 amino acids. Germline CDR1 reads SGHDT; CDR2 reads YYEEEE. The CDR3 bases are TGTGCCAGCGGCTTAGGGACAGGGGGCTACGAGCAGTACTTC. Encoded protein: CASGLGTGGYEQYF.

This sequence joins TRBV6-5 and TRBJ2-1; 9 nucleotides align to TRBD1. Germline values: CDR1 MNHEY, CDR2 SVGAGI. After removal of 6 bases from V and 9 bases from J, the junction contained 9 bases not matched to a gene. CDR3 length equals 14 residues. The CDR3 is CASRRTGTGFEQFF. The DNA of the CDR3 is TGTGCCAGCAGAAGAACCGGGACAGGGTTTGAGCAGTTCTTC.

This clone occurred a few times. V and J are TRBV7-9 and TRBJ1-2, with 7 bases identical to TRBD1. V was clipped by 1 base and J by 4 bases; unmatched bases: 3. CDR1 SEHNR and CDR2 FQNEAQ come from the germline V gene (reference sequence). The CDR3 is made up of 14 amino acids. The CDR3 loop is CASSLGTGIYGYTF. As DNA, the CDR3 is TGTGCCAGCAGCTTAGGGACAGGAATCTATGGCTACACCTTC.

V is TRBV2 and J is TRBJ2-1, with 7 bases lining up with TRBD2. Germline assignment: CDR1 SNHLY and CDR2 FYNNEI. V shed 5 bases and J 3 bases; nucleotides not matched to a gene: 7. This CDR3 spans 15 amino acids. The CDR3 DNA is TGTGCCAGCAGTTCGGGTGGGGGGGACTACAATGAGCAGTTCTTC. Translated: CASSSGGGDYNEQFF.

This chain connects TRBV28 to TRBJ2-7; 9 nucleotides align to TRBD1. CDR3 size: 14 residues. Trimming took 0 bases from V and 5 from J; bases not matched to a gene: 2. Germline V lookup: CDR1 MDHEN, CDR2 SYDVKM. The CDR3 is CASSLWDRGHEQYF. The CDR3 DNA reads TGTGCCAGCAGTTTATGGGACAGGGGCCACGAGCAGTACTTC.

The rearrangement joins TRBV19 to TRBJ2-6; either TRBD1 or TRBD2 may supply D (5 bases each). The CDR3 is 16 amino acids. V dropped 5 bases and J dropped 0 bases, with 11 bases sitting between them. Germline CDR1 is LNHDA and CDR2 is SQIVND (reference sequence). The CDR3 coding sequence is TGTGCCAGTAGTGGGGGTTTGGGCTCTGGGGCCAACGTCCTGACTTTC. This translates into CASSGGLGSGANVLTF. Full variable domain (missing parts from reference TRBV19 and TRBJ2-6): DGGITQSPKYLFRKEGQNVTLSCEQNLNHDAMYWYRQDPGQGLRLIYYSQIVNDFQKGDIAEGYSVSREKKESFPLTVTSAQKNPTAFYLCASSGGLGSGANVLTFGAGSRLTVL.

The chain combines TRBV19 with TRBJ2-5, with 9 nucleotides matching TRBD1. J lost 5 bases, V lost 4 bases, and 8 bases had no gene match. The germline gives CDR1 LNHDA, CDR2 SQIVND (reference sequence). CDR3 length: 15 residues. CDR3: CASSTGTGRWETQYF. CDR3 sequence (DNA): TGTGCCAGTAGTACTGGGACAGGGAGGTGGGAGACCCAGTACTTC.

The rearrangement uses TRBV14 and TRBJ1-2; 7 nucleotides line up with TRBD1. The CDR3 consists of 13 residues. Germline CDR1 reads SGHDN; CDR2 reads FVKESK. V shed 4 bases and J 6 bases; nucleotides not matched to a gene: 5. The CDR3 nucleotides are TGTGCCAGCAGCCGCACAGGGGTCCATGGCTACACCTTC. The encoded protein is CASSRTGVHGYTF.

The chain joins TRBV5-1 to TRBJ2-1, with D maybe TRBD1 (6 bases). This CDR3 region has 13 residues. Trimming removed 4 bases from V and 10 bases from J, with 15 bases in between. In germline, CDR1 is SGHRS, CDR2 YFSETQ. The CDR3: CASSQGTSREQFF. The CDR3 DNA is TGCGCCAGCAGCCAAGGGACATCTCGGGAGCAGTTCTTC.

CDR3 in DNA: TGTGCCAGCAGTAGACAGGGACCAGGGTCCTACAATGAGCAGTTCTTC. It yields the protein CASSRQGPGSYNEQFF. The chain combines TRBV28 with TRBJ2-1; 7 bases are a match to TRBD1. Trimming at V came to 5 bases and at J to 1 base, leaving 8 bases not matched to a gene. Germline lookup yields CDR1 MDHEN and CDR2 SYDVKM. This CDR3 has 16 amino acids.